These T cell receptor beta chains were read from a single sample in a study of T cell repertoires in cytomegalovirus infection. What these receptors recognize is not known. TCRdb ran MiXCR on the reads and lists one entry per CDR3 protein. Of 800,000 to 950,000 distinct CDR3 sequences listed, about 30% were seen once; the top ten hold around 11%. The sample here was cultured CD8+ T cells from PBMCs, taken from culture after CMV antigen stimulation. The source is a human donor in good health (CMV status not recorded). Some clones in this sample may be carry-over from other donors' samples. Both conserved end residues are part of each CDR3. A D gene is named only where the DNA matches it firmly. Rows may omit the clone size; those that give it use once, few, many or a size class.

>NA|TRBJ2-3|TRBV27|NA
TGTGCCAGCAGTTCCCAGGGCCCACTGGGTGAAGATACGCAGTATTTT
CASSSQGPLGEDTQYF
>NA|TRBJ2-5|TRBV7-2|NA
TGTGCCAGCAGCTTAGTTCGGACAAACCGAGAGACCCAGTACTTC
CASSLVRTNRETQYF
>TRBD1|TRBJ1-1|TRBV7-6|few
TGTGCCAGCAGCTTAGCACACCTCGGACAGGGCGGCACTGAAGCTTTCTTT
CASSLAHLGQGGTEAFF
>NA|TRBJ1-1|TRBV6-1|NA
TGTGCCAGCAGTGAAGCAAGGGCAGGGAACACTGAAGCTTTCTTT
CASSEARAGNTEAFF
>NA|TRBJ1-1|TRBV28|many
TGTGCCAGCAGTTTAGTATCTTTGGGTCCCGGCACTGAAGCTTTCTTT
CASSLVSLGPGTEAFF
>NA|TRBJ2-3|TRBV12-3/TRBV12-4|NA
TGTGCCAGCAGTCCCCCCGCGTGGCAGGGCGCAGATACGCAGTATTTT
CASSPPAWQGADTQYF
>NA|TRBJ2-1|TRBV7-2|few
TGTGCCAGCAGCTCAGGGGAAATCCCATACAATGAGCAGTTCTTC
CASSSGEIPYNEQFF
>NA|TRBJ1-2|TRBV29-1|few
TGCAGCGTTGCCCTGGGACGGGTTCGGGGATACACCTTC
CSVALGRVRGYTF
>TRBD2|TRBJ2-3|TRBV7-4|NA
TGTGCCAGCAGTTTCAGCGTGGGGAGCGGGGCTGCAGATACGCAGTATTTT
CASSFSVGSGAADTQYF
>TRBD2|TRBJ2-1|TRBV4-1|many
TGCGCCAGCAGCCAAGATAGCGGGACCTACAATGAGCAGTTCTTC
CASSQDSGTYNEQFF
>TRBD1|TRBJ1-5|TRBV28|NA
TGTGCCAGCAGTGACCGGACAGGGGGCAGCAATCAGCCCCAGCATTTT
CASSDRTGGSNQPQHF
>NA|TRBJ2-5|TRBV4-1|few
TGCGCCAGCAGCCAAGTAGGAAAAGAGACCCAGTACTTC
CASSQVGKETQYF
>TRBD2|TRBJ2-3|TRBV4-1|few
TGCGCCAGCAGCCAAGTATCCTACGGGGGGGCCACAGATACGCAGTATTTT
CASSQVSYGGATDTQYF
>NA|TRBJ2-5|TRBV19|few
TGTGCCAGTAGTATGGTAGGACCTAGGGTTGGAGGGACCCAGTACTTC
CASSMVGPRVGGTQYF
>NA|TRBJ2-1|TRBV2|few
TGTGCCAGCAGTGAAGCGCCGCAGGGATCATACAATGAGCAGTTCTTC
CASSEAPQGSYNEQFF
>NA|TRBJ1-2|TRBV25-1|few
TGTGCCAGCAGTGAATCGACCTTAGGGAGGACATCTAACTATGGCTACACCTTC
CASSESTLGRTSNYGYTF
>NA|TRBJ1-4|TRBV5-4|NA
TGTGCCAGCAGCGCTGGACCCACGCCGGGTGAAAAACTGTTTTTT
CASSAGPTPGEKLFF
>NA|TRBJ1-2|TRBV19|NA
TGTGCCAGTAAAGAAGGAAAAGGAACTCGCAACTATGGCTACACCTTC
CASKEGKGTRNYGYTF
>TRBD2|TRBJ2-7|TRBV18|NA
TGTGCCAGCTCACCATTCGATTCCTTTCCCGGGGGGTACGAGCAGTACTTC
CASSPFDSFPGGYEQYF
>TRBD2|TRBJ2-5|TRBV27|NA
TGTGCCAGCAAACGGTTCGCGGGGGGGCGAGAGACCCAGTACTTC
CASKRFAGGRETQYF
>TRBD2|TRBJ2-2|TRBV10-3|NA
TGTGCCATCAGAGTAGCGGGGACTACCGGGGAGCTGTTTTTT
CAIRVAGTTGELFF
>TRBD1|TRBJ2-1|TRBV12-3/TRBV12-4|NA
TGTGCCAGCGCCTCGAACACAGGGGGCAGGGAGCAGTTCTTC
CASASNTGGREQFF
>NA|TRBJ2-3|TRBV10-3|few
TGTGCCATCAGTGAACTAAGGGACACAGATACGCAGTATTTT
CAISELRDTDTQYF
>TRBD1|TRBJ2-5|TRBV29-1|few
TGCAGCGTTGAACTTTGGGGACAGGGAGAAGAGACCCAGTACTTC
CSVELWGQGEETQYF
>NA|TRBJ2-7|TRBV6-1|few
TGTGCCAGCAGCGACTTGTACTTC
CASSDLYF
>NA|TRBJ2-2|TRBV18|NA
TGTGCCAGCTCACCGACGGACACATACACCGGGGAGCTGTTTTTT
CASSPTDTYTGELFF
>NA|TRBJ2-7|TRBV6-1|NA
TGTGCCAGCAGTGAATATAGGTTTTACGAGCAGTACTTC
CASSEYRFYEQYF
>TRBD1|TRBJ2-7|TRBV7-8|many
TGTGCCAGCAGCTTAGCACGGGACAGGGTAGTCTACGAGCAGTACTTC
CASSLARDRVVYEQYF
>TRBD1|TRBJ2-1|TRBV7-8|NA
TGTGCCAGCGACCCGACAGGGATTAATGAGCAGTTCTTC
CASDPTGINEQFF
>NA|TRBJ2-4|TRBV28|NA
TGTGTCAGCATGGGGTACATACTAGCCAAAAACATTCAGTACTTC
CVSMGYILAKNIQYF
>TRBD1|TRBJ2-3|TRBV28|NA
TGTGCCAGCAGCAAAGGGGGCATGAGCACAGATACGCAGTATTTT
CASSKGGMSTDTQYF
>NA|TRBJ2-7|TRBV7-6|many
TGTGCCAGCAGCCCAGGGCAGGGTTCTCCGTCCTACGAGCAGTACTTC
CASSPGQGSPSYEQYF
>TRBD2|TRBJ2-7|TRBV20-1|few
TGCAGTGCTAGAGCGGGGGGCTCCTACGAGCAGTACTTC
CSARAGGSYEQYF
>NA|TRBJ1-1|TRBV13|NA
TGTGCCAGCAGCTTAGGAAGAGGGAGTAGAACTGAAGCTTTCTTT
CASSLGRGSRTEAFF
>TRBD2|TRBJ2-3|TRBV19|NA
TGTGCCAGTAGTCTGGGGCGGGGGGACGCAGATACGCAGTATTTT
CASSLGRGDADTQYF
>TRBD1|TRBJ2-5|TRBV7-2|NA
TGTGCCAGCAGCTTAAGCCCCGGACAGGGGGGAGCGACCCAGTACTTC
CASSLSPGQGGATQYF
>NA|TRBJ1-2|TRBV2|NA
TGTGCCAGCAGTAAAGGGGGAAGATGGTATGGCTACACCTTC
CASSKGGRWYGYTF
>NA|TRBJ2-5|TRBV19|NA
TGTGCCAGCCGAGACAGGAGTCAAGAGACCCAGTACTTC
CASRDRSQETQYF
>NA|TRBJ1-5|TRBV20-1|NA
TGCAGTGCTAGTGCAGGGCCTCGCAATCAGCCCCAGCATTTT
CSASAGPRNQPQHF
>TRBD1|TRBJ1-2|TRBV6-6|many
TGTGCCAGCAGTTACCGGACAGGGTCTGGCTACACCTTC
CASSYRTGSGYTF
>NA|TRBJ1-1|TRBV29-1|NA
TGCAGCGTTCAAGACAGACCGAACACTGAAGCTTTCTTT
CSVQDRPNTEAFF
>TRBD1|TRBJ1-1|TRBV2|few
TGTGCCAGCAGTGGGGTGAGACAGGGGAACACTGAAGCTTTCTTT
CASSGVRQGNTEAFF
>TRBD1|TRBJ2-2|TRBV7-2|many
TGTGCCAGCAGTTCCGGGACAGAGTTTGATACCGGGGAGCTGTTTTTT
CASSSGTEFDTGELFF
>NA|TRBJ2-3|TRBV6-5|NA
TGTGCCAGCAGTTACACATCCAGCACAGATACGCAGTATTTT
CASSYTSSTDTQYF
>NA|TRBJ1-1|TRBV6-6|NA
TGTACCAGCAGGGATAAGGGGGAGGAAGCTTTCTTT
CTSRDKGEEAFF
>NA|TRBJ1-3|TRBV7-2|many
TGTGCCAGCAGCTTAGAGTGGGCAGTTCGAAACACCATATATTTT
CASSLEWAVRNTIYF
>TRBD1|TRBJ2-1|TRBV27|NA
TGTGCCAGCAGTTTATCGTCAGGACAGGGGGCCAATGAGCAGTTCTTC
CASSLSSGQGANEQFF
>NA|TRBJ2-3|TRBV7-8|NA
TGTGCCAGCATCGAAGACCGCACAGTTACGCAGTATTTT
CASIEDRTVTQYF
>TRBD2|TRBJ2-1|TRBV7-6|NA
TGTGTCAGCAGCTGGGCTAGCGGGGCATCCTACAATGAGCAGTTCTTC
CVSSWASGASYNEQFF
>NA|TRBJ2-2|TRBV7-6|NA
TGTGCCAGCAGCCCCGGGACTTTGGATACCGGGGAGCTGTTTTTT
CASSPGTLDTGELFF
>NA|TRBJ1-2|TRBV29-1|few
TGCAGCGGGACGGCCCCCTATGGCTACACCTTC
CSGTAPYGYTF
>NA|TRBJ2-5|TRBV27|once
TGTGCCAGCAGTTTTTACCCAGGGAGCGAGACCCAGTACTTC
CASSFYPGSETQYF
>NA|TRBJ2-5|TRBV14|NA
TGTGCCAGCAGCCAAGGGTTTGTGGGCCGGGGACAAGAGACCCAGTACTTC
CASSQGFVGRGQETQYF
>NA|TRBJ1-5|TRBV6-2/TRBV6-3|NA
TGTGCCAGCAGTTACGACTGGGAATCACTGGACAATCAGCCCCAGCATTTT
CASSYDWESLDNQPQHF